Described below is a single T cell receptor (beta chain) sequence and its context. Its antigen is as yet unknown. The method was immunoSEQ multiplex PCR; TCRdb's version includes in-frame clones alone and lacks a portion of them. The sample holds roughly 5,300 clones, roughly 60% seen once. Germline V gene lookup returns CDR1 MNHEY and CDR2 SVGAGI. The CDR3 runs 15 residues. Trimming took 2 bases from V and 7 from J; bases not matched to a gene: 4. The data belong to a study of CD8 T cell repertoires and HIV-1 epitope variants. Study summary: Tested: three Gag epitope families, Nef HW9 and YT9. 1M T cells were kept uncultured as a baseline.

The specimen sequenced was cultured CD8+ T cells derived from PBMCs. The clonotype originates from a male donor with HIV. This chain uses TRBV6-5 with TRBJ2-1, with 11 bases aligning to TRBD1. This chain's CDR3 is CASSYADRGRNEQFF. The CDR3 DNA reads TGTGCCAGCAGTTACGCGGACAGGGGGCGAAATGAGCAGTTCTTC.